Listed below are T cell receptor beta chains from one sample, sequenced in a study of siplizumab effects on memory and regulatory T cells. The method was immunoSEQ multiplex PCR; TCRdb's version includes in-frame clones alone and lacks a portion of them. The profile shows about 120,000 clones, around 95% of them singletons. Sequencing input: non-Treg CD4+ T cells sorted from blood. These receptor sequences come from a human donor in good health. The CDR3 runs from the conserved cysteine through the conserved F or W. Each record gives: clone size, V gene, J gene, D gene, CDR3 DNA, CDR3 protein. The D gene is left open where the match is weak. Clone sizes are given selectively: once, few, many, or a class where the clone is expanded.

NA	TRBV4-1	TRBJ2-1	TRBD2	TGCGCCAGCAGCCTTCGGCTAGCGGGGGGGGGCGATGAGCAGTTCTTC	CASSLRLAGGGDEQFF
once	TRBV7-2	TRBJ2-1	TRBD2	TGTGCCAGCAGCTCATGGACTAGAGATAACGGTGAGCAGTTCTTC	CASSSWTRDNGEQFF
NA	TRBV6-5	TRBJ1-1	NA	TGTGCCAGCAGTTCGAGGGAAACTGAAGCTTTCTTT	CASSSRETEAFF
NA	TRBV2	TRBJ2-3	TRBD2	TGTGCCAGCAGTGTGGGGGGGAAAGATACGCAGTATTTT	CASSVGGKDTQYF
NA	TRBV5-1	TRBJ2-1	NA	TGCGCCAGCAGAAACATCGCGGGGTCGAACGATGAGCAGTTCTTC	CASRNIAGSNDEQFF
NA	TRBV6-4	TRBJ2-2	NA	TGTGCCAGCAGTGACTCGACCGCCCGGGCCACCGGGGAGCTGTTTTTT	CASSDSTARATGELFF
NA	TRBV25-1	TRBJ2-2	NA	TGTGCCAGCAGTGAGAGGACTAAGTCCGGGGAGCTGTTTTTT	CASSERTKSGELFF
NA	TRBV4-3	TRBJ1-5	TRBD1	TGCGCCAGCAGCCCCCTCTCACAGGGGTGGCAGCCCCAGCATTTT	CASSPLSQGWQPQHF
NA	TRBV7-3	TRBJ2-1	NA	TGTGCCAGCAATATCGGGTCGGGGAACGGTGAGCAGTTCTTC	CASNIGSGNGEQFF
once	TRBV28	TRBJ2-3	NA	TGTGCCAGCAGCCCCGTGGGAAGTACGCAGTATTTT	CASSPVGSTQYF
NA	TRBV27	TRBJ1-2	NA	TGTGCCAGCAGTTTGTCCTTTCTTGCTATGGGCTACACCTTC	CASSLSFLAMGYTF
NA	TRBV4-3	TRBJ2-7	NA	TGCGCCAGCAGCCAAGATATGACAGCATTCTCCTACGAGCAGTACTTC	CASSQDMTAFSYEQYF
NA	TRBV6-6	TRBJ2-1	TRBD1	TGTGCCAGCAGCAAACCGGGACAGGGGTCCAATGAGCAGTTCTTC	CASSKPGQGSNEQFF
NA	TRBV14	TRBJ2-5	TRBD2	TGTGCCAGCAGCCCGCCGACTAGCGGGGGGCAAGAGACCCAGTACTTC	CASSPPTSGGQETQYF
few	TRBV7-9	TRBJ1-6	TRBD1	TGTGCCAGCAGCGAGACAGGGGGCGTGAATTCACCCCTCCACTTT	CASSETGGVNSPLHF